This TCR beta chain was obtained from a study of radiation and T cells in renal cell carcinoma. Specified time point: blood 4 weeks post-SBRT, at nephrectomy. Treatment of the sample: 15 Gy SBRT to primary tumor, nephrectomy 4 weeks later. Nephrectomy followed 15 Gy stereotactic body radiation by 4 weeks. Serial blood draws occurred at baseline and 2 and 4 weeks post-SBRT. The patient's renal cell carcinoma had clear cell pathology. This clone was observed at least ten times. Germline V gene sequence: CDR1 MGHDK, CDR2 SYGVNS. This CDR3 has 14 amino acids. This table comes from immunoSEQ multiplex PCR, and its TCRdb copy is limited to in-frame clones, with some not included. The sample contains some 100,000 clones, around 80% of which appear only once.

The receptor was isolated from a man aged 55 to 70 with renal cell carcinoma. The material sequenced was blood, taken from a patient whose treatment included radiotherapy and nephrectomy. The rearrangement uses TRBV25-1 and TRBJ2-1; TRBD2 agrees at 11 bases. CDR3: CAAVAGGPVHEQFF. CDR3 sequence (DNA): TGTGCTGCGGTAGCGGGAGGGCCCGTCCATGAGCAGTTCTTC.